Below, 19 T cell receptor beta chains from the same sample are listed, as sequenced in a study of T cell repertoires in cytomegalovirus infection. Using its own MiXCR run on the reads, TCRdb lists one record per CDR3 protein. The table includes 900,000 to 950,000 distinct CDR3 sequences, less than 40% detected once. These receptors lack a known antigen. Sequenced material: cultured CD8+ T cells from PBMCs, taken from culture after CMV antigen stimulation. Receptors were obtained from a human donor in good health (CMV status not recorded). Some clones in this sample may be carry-over from other donors' samples.

The V and J genes are TRBV6-6 and TRBJ2-3; possible D gene TRBD1, 5 bases. CDR1 and CDR2 (germline): MNHNY, SVGAGI (reference sequence). Trimming cost V 0 bases and J 1 base, with 8 bases left between them. This CDR3 comprises 15 residues. CDR3 sequence: CASSYSPGRTDTQYF. CDR3 DNA sequence: TGTGCCAGCAGTTACTCGCCAGGGCGCACAGATACGCAGTATTTT.

This clonotype appeared many times. The chain links TRBV7-8 to TRBJ1-1, with a tentative D call TRBD1 (6 bases). The germline V and J ends were trimmed by 2 bases and 7 bases, with 14 bases remaining between them. The CDR3 has 14 residues. Germline CDR1 and CDR2: SGHVS and FQNEAQ. The CDR3 DNA sequence: TGTGCCAGCAGCTTAAGGGAGGGGGGGGTTGAAGCTTTCTTT. Its protein is CASSLREGGVEAFF.

J is TRBJ1-2 and V is TRBV5-1, with TRBD1 identical over 8 bases. The trim removed 5 bases at V and 7 bases at J, leaving 16 bases unmatched. Per the germline V gene, CDR1 is SGHRS and CDR2 is YFSETQ. This CDR3 comprises 16 residues. In nucleotides, the CDR3 is TGCGCCAGCAGTTTGACAGGGGATGGCCTAGGCCGTGGCTACACCTTC. Translation gives CASSLTGDGLGRGYTF. Full variable domain (outside the CDR3, taken from reference TRBV5-1 and TRBJ1-2): KAGVTQTPRYLIKTRGQQVTLSCSPISGHRSVSWYQQTPGQGLQFLFEYFSETQRNKGNFPGRFSGRQFSNSRSEMNVSTLELGDSALYLCASSLTGDGLGRGYTFGSGTRLTVV.

The table lists this clonotype with a few counts. This chain links TRBV29-1 with TRBJ1-1; 7 bases fit TRBD1. The V and J ends lost 7 bases and 3 bases, in that order; junction bases with no gene match: 14. The length of the CDR3 is 15 residues. Germline lookup yields CDR1 SQVTM and CDR2 ANQGSEA. The CDR3 sequence: CSAAGKGGSDTEAFF. The CDR3 DNA reads as TGCAGCGCCGCCGGGAAAGGGGGCAGCGACACTGAAGCTTTCTTT.

Many counts were recorded for this clonotype. J is TRBJ1-2 and V is TRBV7-2, with D unclear. Trimming removed 7 bases at V and 5 bases at J, with 8 bases between. Germline CDR1 and CDR2: SGHTA and FQGNSA. The CDR3 is made up of 11 amino acids. DNA for the CDR3: TGTGCCAGCATAGGAAGTTATGGCTACACCTTC. Its protein product is CASIGSYGYTF.

This clonotype was seen once. The chain is built from TRBV28 and TRBJ1-1; no clear D gene. The V gene lost 2 bases and the J gene lost 1 base, with 8 bases spanning the gap. This CDR3 is built from 14 residues. Germline CDR1 MDHEN, CDR2 SYDVKM. Here the CDR3 reads CASSLIPGNTEAFF. The CDR3 nucleotides are TGTGCCAGCAGTTTAATCCCAGGGAACACTGAAGCTTTCTTT.

The chain joins TRBV19 to TRBJ2-1, with TRBD2 matching over 8 bases. J gave up 7 bases and V 7 bases, and 6 bases lay outside the gene matches. This CDR3 comprises 13 residues. Germline V gene sequence: CDR1 LNHDA, CDR2 SQIVND (reference sequence). The CDR3 here is CASMAGGWNEQFF. In DNA, the CDR3 is TGTGCCAGTATGGCGGGGGGCTGGAATGAGCAGTTCTTC.

A few counts support this clonotype. The chain joins TRBV27 to TRBJ1-4; no firm D call. Between the trimmed V and J ends, which lost 3 bases and 0 bases, there was a span of 5 bases. This CDR3 region has 14 residues. CDR1 is MNHEY and CDR2 is SMNVEV in the germline V gene (reference sequence). The CDR3 DNA follows: TGTGCCAGCAGTTTCCAGCCAACTAATGAAAAACTGTTTTTT. Translated, it gives CASSFQPTNEKLFF.

This clonotype was recorded many times. CDR3 coding DNA: TGTGCCAGCAGCTTAGAATGGGACAGGGCGGTCTACAATGAGCAGTTCTTC. This translates into CASSLEWDRAVYNEQFF. The chain recombines TRBV7-9 with TRBJ2-1, with 9 nucleotides matching TRBD1. The V gene end was trimmed by 1 base and the J gene end by 3 bases; junction bases not matched to a gene: 7. Germline V gene data show CDR1 as SEHNR and CDR2 as FQNEAQ (reference sequence). The length of the CDR3 is 17 residues. The full variable domain, completed using reference TRBV7-9 and TRBJ2-1, is DTGVSQNPRHKITKRGQNVTFRCDPISEHNRLYWYRQTLGQGPEFLTYFQNEAQLEKSRLLSDRFSAERPKGSFSTLEIQRTEQGDSAMYLCASSLEWDRAVYNEQFFGPGTRLTVL.

The genes are TRBV14 and TRBJ2-1; 9 positions agree with TRBD1. The length of the CDR3 is 14 residues. Germline V gives CDR1 SGHDN, CDR2 FVKESK. The ends lost 4 bases at V and 8 bases at J; junction bases unmatched: 6. In DNA, the CDR3 is TGTGCCAGCAGCCCGTCACAGGGGGCAGATGAGCAGTTCTTC. This translates into CASSPSQGADEQFF.

This chain's CDR3 is CATSHGNTEAFF. For the CDR3, the DNA is TGTGCCACCAGCCACGGAAACACTGAAGCTTTCTTT. The J gene is TRBJ1-1, the V gene TRBV15; D gene uncertain. Germline CDR1 reads LNHNV; CDR2 reads YYDKDF (reference sequence). Trimming removed 5 bases from V and 2 bases from J, with 6 bases in between. CDR3 size: 12 residues.

Comment on this clonotype: Mismatch with germline at one junction end may stem from a read error. The genes are TRBV24-1 and TRBJ2-5, with 12 bases lining up with TRBD1. Germline CDR1 reads KGHDR; CDR2 reads SFDVKD. CDR3 length: 16 amino acids. For the CDR3, the DNA is TGTGCCATCAGTGCCGGGGACAGGGGGCTCATTGAGACCCAGTACTTC. Its protein product is CAISAGDRGLIETQYF.

The chain is built from TRBV6-2 or TRBV6-3 and TRBJ1-6; D is unresolved. The CDR3 runs 16 residues. CDR1 MNHEY and CDR2 SVGEGT come from the germline V gene. Trimming pared 2 bases from V and 0 bases from J, leaving 8 bases between. CDR3 DNA sequence: TGTGCCAGCAGTTACCCCGGCAGCTCCTATAATTCACCCCTCCACTTT. This codes for CASSYPGSSYNSPLHF.

The chain combines TRBV27 with TRBJ1-3; D remains ambiguous. The CDR3 is 15 residues long. The V end was cut by 1 base, the J end by 1 base, with 8 bases between. Germline-derived CDR1 and CDR2 are MNHEY and SMNVEV (reference sequence). CDR3 DNA sequence: TGTGCCAGCAGTTTATATTCCGGATCTGGAAACACCATATATTTT. Translated, it gives CASSLYSGSGNTIYF.

This clonotype turned up a few times. The rearrangement links TRBV6-5 to TRBJ2-3; D is uncertain. CDR1 is MNHEY and CDR2 is SVGAGI in the germline V gene. The CDR3 has 16 amino acids. V was clipped by 2 bases and J by 2 bases, with 14 bases between them. DNA of the CDR3: TGTGCCAGCAGTTACGGGCACGACCATCTCACAGATACGCAGTATTTT. It specifies CASSYGHDHLTDTQYF.

The table lists this clonotype with a few counts. The V and J genes are TRBV7-6 and TRBJ2-3; TRBD2 matches at 8 bases. The germline gives CDR1 SGHVS, CDR2 FNYEAQ. Trimming took 0 bases from V and 1 from J; bases not matched to a gene: 3. The CDR3 covers 16 residues. The DNA of the CDR3 is TGTGCCAGCAGCTTAGCGGGGCGGGGGGGCACAGATACGCAGTATTTT. This codes for CASSLAGRGGTDTQYF. The variable domain in full, with the rest retrieved from reference TRBV7-6 and TRBJ2-3, is GAGVSQSPRYKVTKRGQDVALRCDPISGHVSLYWYRQALGQGPEFLTYFNYEAQQDKSGLPNDRFSAERPEGSISTLTIQRTEQRDSAMYRCASSLAGRGGTDTQYFGPGTRLTVL.

In this sample, this clonotype turned up a few times. The rearrangement links TRBV9 to TRBJ2-1, with 7 bases identical to TRBD1. There are 13 residues in the CDR3. Per germline, CDR1 SGDLS and CDR2 YYNGEE. The trim removed 3 bases at V and 5 bases at J, leaving 2 bases unmatched. CDR3 in DNA: TGTGCCAGCAGCGACGACAGGGACAATGAGCAGTTCTTC. This encodes CASSDDRDNEQFF.

To note about this clonotype: A much larger clone is a single base away; this may be a read error. J is TRBJ1-1 and V is TRBV7-6, with D uncertain. Per germline, CDR1 SGHVS and CDR2 FNYEAQ. The CDR3 has 15 amino acids. This CDR3 is CANSLDLTGNTEAFF. The CDR3 nucleotides read TGTGCCAACAGCTTAGACTTGACTGGGAACACTGAAGCTTTCTTT.

The table lists this clonotype with a few counts. This chain uses TRBV27 with TRBJ2-1, with TRBD2 matching over 7 bases. Germline CDR1 MNHEY, CDR2 SMNVEV (reference sequence). The CDR3 length is 15 residues. Losses at the gene ends were 5 bases for V and 3 bases for J; bases not matched to a gene: 7. In nucleotides, the CDR3 is TGTGCCAGCAGTACCCCGACTAGCCGCTACAATGAGCAGTTCTTC. It codes for CASSTPTSRYNEQFF.